The 10 T cell receptor beta chains presented below share a single source sample, sequenced in a study of cytomegalovirus exposure and HLA in healthy donors. 60 Vbeta and 13 Jbeta primers were used in PCR. Here immunoSEQ multiplex PCR was the method, and the copy in TCRdb shows in-frame clones only, minus some. The data hold under 130,000 clones, with under 85% observed a single time. The sample comprised PBMCs. These receptor sequences come from a man aged 25 to 40 in good health and CMV-seronegative.

With regard to this clone: The junction does not match germline at one end; this may be a read error. The sample carries other DNA sequences with the same CDR3. This chain uses TRBV7-2 with TRBJ2-6, with D possibly matching TRBD2 (5 bases). The CDR3 spans 17 residues. Germline values: CDR1 SGHTA, CDR2 FQGNSA. In DNA form, the CDR3 reads TGCGCCAGCAGCTTAGAATATAGGGAGACTGGGGCCAACGTCCTGACTTTC. Protein: CASSLEYRETGANVLTF. Looking up the rest from reference TRBV7-2 and TRBJ2-6 gives the full variable domain: GAGVSQSPSNKVTEKGKDVELRCDPISGHTALYWYRQSLGQGLEFLIYFQGNSAPDKSGLPSDRFSAERTGGSVSTLTIQRTQQEDSAVYLCASSLEYRETGANVLTFGAGSRLTVL.

The chain has TRBV28 and TRBJ1-2, with 7 bases that match TRBD1. The V and J ends lost 3 bases and 7 bases, in that order; junction bases with no gene match: 5. The CDR3 is made up of 13 amino acids. From germline, CDR1 is MDHEN and CDR2 SYDVKM. The CDR3 loop reads CASSFSGGTGYTF. The CDR3 coding sequence is TGTGCCAGCAGTTTCTCAGGGGGGACTGGCTACACCTTC.

This clone was counted between two and nine times. This chain links TRBV4-1 with TRBJ1-2; perhaps TRBD1 as D (5 bases). Trimming shortened V by 3 bases and J by 7 bases, and 21 bases separated the two germline ends. CDR3 length: 16 residues. Germline V lookup: CDR1 MGHRA, CDR2 YSYEKL. The CDR3 DNA is TGCGCCAGCAGCCAGGATGTGACAGCAGGGTCGGGTGGCTACACCTTC. Its translation: CASSQDVTAGSGGYTF.

The rearrangement joins TRBV4-1 to TRBJ2-5; 7 bases line up with TRBD2. Looked up from germline, CDR1 is MGHRA and CDR2 is YSYEKL. The CDR3 loop spans 15 amino acids. J gave up 4 bases and V 4 bases, and 9 bases lay outside the gene matches. The CDR3, as DNA: TGCGCCAGCAGCCCGCATAGTAGCGGGCGAGAGACCCAGTACTTC. Encoded protein: CASSPHSSGRETQYF.

The chain couples TRBV28 to TRBJ2-7; D is ambiguous. The V and J ends lost 6 bases and 7 bases respectively, with 19 bases between them. The length of the CDR3 is 14 residues. Per the germline V gene, CDR1 is MDHEN and CDR2 is SYDVKM. In nucleotides, the CDR3 is TGTGCCAGCAGGACCCCCGTTTGGGCAGAAGAGCAGTACTTC. Its translation: CASRTPVWAEEQYF.

This sequence joins TRBV19 and TRBJ1-6; 9 bases match TRBD1. Trimming removed 10 bases from V and 13 bases from J; junction bases left unmatched: 29. This CDR3 is 19 amino acids long. Germline V CDR1 and CDR2: LNHDA, SQIVND (reference sequence). CDR3 loop: CATPLPAFRDRVPTYPLHF. The CDR3 bases are TGTGCCACTCCACTTCCAGCCTTCCGGGACAGGGTCCCGACCTACCCCCTCCACTTT.

The chain carries TRBV5-6 and TRBJ2-7; D is possibly TRBD2 (6 bases). The germline V gene encodes CDR1 SGHDT and CDR2 YYEEEE. V dropped 4 bases and J dropped 6 bases, with 26 bases sitting between them. This CDR3 contains 17 residues. In DNA form, the CDR3 reads TGTGCCAGCAGCCCACCCCCGTGGCGGGACTCGCTTCTCGAGCAGTACTTC. Protein: CASSPPPWRDSLLEQYF.

J is TRBJ2-3 and V is TRBV11-3; 8 positions agree with TRBD2. With V trimmed by 8 bases and J by 2 bases, 9 bases remained unmatched. The CDR3 is 15 amino acids. Germline V CDR1 and CDR2: SGHNT, YENEEA. CDR3 in amino acids: CASSLAGTYTDTQYF. The CDR3 nucleotides read TGTGCCAGCTCCTTAGCGGGAACCTACACAGATACGCAGTATTTT.

This clone was picked up a small number of times. The V and J genes are TRBV21-1 and TRBJ2-5; whether TRBD2, the table's D call, matches the DNA was not checked. TRBV21-1 has pseudogene status. The CDR3 is 15 amino acids. The CDR3 coding sequence is TGTGCCAGCAGCATGCGGGAGGGCCGGTCGGAGACCCAGTACTTC. The encoded protein is CASSMREGRSETQYF.

The chain joins TRBV6-1 to TRBJ2-3; D remains ambiguous. V was pared by 6 bases and J by 3 bases, with 10 bases between. The CDR3 spans 13 residues. Germline CDR1 and CDR2: MNHNS and SASEGT. CDR3 nucleotide sequence: TGTGCCAGCAGCCCGACTTGGACAGATACGCAGTATTTT. It codes for CASSPTWTDTQYF.